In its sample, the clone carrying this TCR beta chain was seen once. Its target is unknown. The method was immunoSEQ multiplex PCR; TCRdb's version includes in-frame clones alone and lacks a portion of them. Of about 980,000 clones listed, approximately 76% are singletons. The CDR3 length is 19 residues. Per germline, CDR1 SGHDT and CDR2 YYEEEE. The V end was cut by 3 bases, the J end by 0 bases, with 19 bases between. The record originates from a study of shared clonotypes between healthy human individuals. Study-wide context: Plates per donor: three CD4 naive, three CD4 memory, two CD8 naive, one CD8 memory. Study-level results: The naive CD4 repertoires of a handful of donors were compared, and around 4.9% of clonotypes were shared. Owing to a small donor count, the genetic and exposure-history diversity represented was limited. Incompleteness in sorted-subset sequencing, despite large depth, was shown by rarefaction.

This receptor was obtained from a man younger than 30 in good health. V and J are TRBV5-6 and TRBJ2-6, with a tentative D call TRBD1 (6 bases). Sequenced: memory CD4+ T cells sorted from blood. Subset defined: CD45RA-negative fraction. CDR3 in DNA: TGTGCCAGCAGCTACCGATGGCAGGGGTACCCCTCTGGGGCCAACGTCCTGACTTTC. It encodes CASSYRWQGYPSGANVLTF.